This T cell receptor (beta chain) was sequenced for a study of PD-1 and CTLA-4 blockade in melanoma. Germline CDR1 reads SGHRS; CDR2 reads YFSETQ. Trimming pared 2 bases from V and 0 bases from J, leaving 11 bases between. CDR3 size: 16 residues. This table comes from immunoSEQ multiplex PCR, and its TCRdb copy is limited to in-frame clones, with some not included. The sample lists nearly 30,000 clones; roughly 89% were seen once. The receptor's source is a human donor with melanoma. Sequences were derived from CD8+ T cells from peripheral blood, sampled before anti-PD-1 treatment. The chain couples TRBV5-1 to TRBJ2-2; D might be TRBD2 (6 bases). CDR3 residues: CASSFSLASNTGELFF. Here the CDR3 DNA reads TGCGCCAGCAGCTTCTCCCTAGCGTCGAACACCGGGGAGCTGTTTTTT.